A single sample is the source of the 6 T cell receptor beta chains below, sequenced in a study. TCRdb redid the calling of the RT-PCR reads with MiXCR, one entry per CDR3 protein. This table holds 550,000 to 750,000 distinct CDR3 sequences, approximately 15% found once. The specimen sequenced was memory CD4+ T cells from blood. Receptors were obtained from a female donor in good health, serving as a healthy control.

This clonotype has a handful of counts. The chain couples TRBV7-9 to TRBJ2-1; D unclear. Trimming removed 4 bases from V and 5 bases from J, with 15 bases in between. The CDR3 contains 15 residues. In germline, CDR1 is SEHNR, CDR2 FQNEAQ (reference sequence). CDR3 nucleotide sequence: TGTGCCAGCAGCTCCCTTTGGGCTGCAAACAATGAGCAGTTCTTC. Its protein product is CASSSLWAANNEQFF.

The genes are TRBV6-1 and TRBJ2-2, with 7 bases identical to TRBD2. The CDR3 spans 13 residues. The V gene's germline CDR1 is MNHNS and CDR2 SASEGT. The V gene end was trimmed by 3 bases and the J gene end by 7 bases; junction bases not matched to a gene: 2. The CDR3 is CASSDWGGGELFF. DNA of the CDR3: TGTGCCAGCAGTGACTGGGGGGGCGGGGAGCTGTTTTTT.

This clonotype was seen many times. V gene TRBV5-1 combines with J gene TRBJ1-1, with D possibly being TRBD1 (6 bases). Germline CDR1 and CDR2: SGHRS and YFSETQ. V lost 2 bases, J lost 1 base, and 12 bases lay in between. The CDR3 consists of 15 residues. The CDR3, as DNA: TGCGCCAGCAGCTTTACAGGGCGGGGGAACACTGAAGCTTTCTTT. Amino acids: CASSFTGRGNTEAFF.

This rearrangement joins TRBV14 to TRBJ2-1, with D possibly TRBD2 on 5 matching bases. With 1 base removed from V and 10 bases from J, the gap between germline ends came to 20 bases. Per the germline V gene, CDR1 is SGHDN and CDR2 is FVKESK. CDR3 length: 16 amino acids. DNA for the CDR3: TGTGCCAGCAGCCAAGCTGCGAGGGCGTGGGGTGGCGAGCAGTTCTTC. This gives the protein CASSQAARAWGGEQFF.

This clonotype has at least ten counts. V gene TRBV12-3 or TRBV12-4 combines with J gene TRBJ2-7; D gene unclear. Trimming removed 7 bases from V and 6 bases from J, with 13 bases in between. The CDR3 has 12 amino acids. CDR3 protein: CASTIDTREQYF. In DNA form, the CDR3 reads TGTGCCAGCACTATAGACACTCGCGAGCAGTACTTC.

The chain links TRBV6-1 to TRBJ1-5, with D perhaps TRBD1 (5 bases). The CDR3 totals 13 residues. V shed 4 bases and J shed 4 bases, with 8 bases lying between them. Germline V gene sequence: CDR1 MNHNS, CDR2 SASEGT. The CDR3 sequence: CASSGQPNQPQHF. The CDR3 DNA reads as TGTGCCAGCAGTGGACAGCCTAATCAGCCCCAGCATTTT.